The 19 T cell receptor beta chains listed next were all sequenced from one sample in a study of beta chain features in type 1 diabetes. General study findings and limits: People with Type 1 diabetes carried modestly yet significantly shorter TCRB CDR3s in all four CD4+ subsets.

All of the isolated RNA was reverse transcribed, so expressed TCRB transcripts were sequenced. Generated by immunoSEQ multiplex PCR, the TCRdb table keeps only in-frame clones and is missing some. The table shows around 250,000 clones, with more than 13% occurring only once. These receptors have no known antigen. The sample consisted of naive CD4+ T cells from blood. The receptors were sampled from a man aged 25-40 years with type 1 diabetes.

The CDR3 loop is CSARTGGTSGNYNEQFF. The CDR3 DNA reads TGCAGCGCTAGGACCGGCGGGACTAGCGGAAACTACAATGAGCAGTTCTTC. The gene calls are TRBV29-1 and TRBJ2-1, with 11 bases lining up with TRBD2. This CDR3 has 17 amino acids. V shed 7 bases, J shed 3 bases, and the junction held 14 bases outside the gene matches. The germline CDR1 and CDR2 sequences are SQVTM and ANQGSEA.

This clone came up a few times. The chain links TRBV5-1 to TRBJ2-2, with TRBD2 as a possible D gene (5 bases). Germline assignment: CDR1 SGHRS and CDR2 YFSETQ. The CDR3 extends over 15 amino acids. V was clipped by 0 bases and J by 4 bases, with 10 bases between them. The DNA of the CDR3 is TGCGCCAGCAGCTTGGCCAAGGAGGCCACCGGGGAGCTGTTTTTT. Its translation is CASSLAKEATGELFF.

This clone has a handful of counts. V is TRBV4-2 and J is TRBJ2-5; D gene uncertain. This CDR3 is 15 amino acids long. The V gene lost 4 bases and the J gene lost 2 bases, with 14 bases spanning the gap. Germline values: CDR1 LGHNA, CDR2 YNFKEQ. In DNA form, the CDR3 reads TGTGCCAGCAGCCCCGCCGACTCAAGGCAAGAGACCCAGTACTTC. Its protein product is CASSPADSRQETQYF.

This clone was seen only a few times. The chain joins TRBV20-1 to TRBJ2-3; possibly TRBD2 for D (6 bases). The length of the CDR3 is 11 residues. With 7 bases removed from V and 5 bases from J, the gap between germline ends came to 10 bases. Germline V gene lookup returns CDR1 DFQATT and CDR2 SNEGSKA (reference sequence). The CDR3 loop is CSVRRGDTQYF. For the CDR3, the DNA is TGCAGTGTCAGGCGGGGAGATACGCAGTATTTT.

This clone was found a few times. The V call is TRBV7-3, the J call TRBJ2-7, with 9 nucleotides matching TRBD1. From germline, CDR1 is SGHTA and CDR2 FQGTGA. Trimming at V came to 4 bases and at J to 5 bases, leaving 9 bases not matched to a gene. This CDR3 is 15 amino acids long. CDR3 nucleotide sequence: TGTGCCAGCAGCTCCTCGGGACAGGGAGGAGACGAGCAGTACTTC. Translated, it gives CASSSSGQGGDEQYF.

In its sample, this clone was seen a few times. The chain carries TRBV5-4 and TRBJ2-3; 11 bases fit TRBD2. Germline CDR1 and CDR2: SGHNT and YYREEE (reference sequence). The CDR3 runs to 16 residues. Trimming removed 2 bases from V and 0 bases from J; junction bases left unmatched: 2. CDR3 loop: CASSLRLAGSTDTQYF. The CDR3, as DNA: TGTGCCAGCAGCTTAAGACTAGCGGGGAGCACAGATACGCAGTATTTT.

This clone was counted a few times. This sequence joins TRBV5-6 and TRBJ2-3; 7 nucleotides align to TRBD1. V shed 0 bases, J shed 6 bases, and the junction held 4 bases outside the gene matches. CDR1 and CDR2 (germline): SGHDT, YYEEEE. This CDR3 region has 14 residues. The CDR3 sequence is CASSLGQGIDTQYF. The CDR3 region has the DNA TGTGCCAGCAGCTTGGGACAGGGTATCGATACGCAGTATTTT.

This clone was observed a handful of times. The CDR3 nucleotides are TGTGCCAGCTCAGCTTCCTCGCCGGACACTGAAGCTTTCTTT. Its translation is CASSASSPDTEAFF. This rearrangement joins TRBV18 to TRBJ1-1; no definite D call. Germline assignment: CDR1 KGHSH and CDR2 LQKENI. Trimming cost V 5 bases and J 3 bases, with 13 bases left between them. The CDR3 has 14 amino acids.

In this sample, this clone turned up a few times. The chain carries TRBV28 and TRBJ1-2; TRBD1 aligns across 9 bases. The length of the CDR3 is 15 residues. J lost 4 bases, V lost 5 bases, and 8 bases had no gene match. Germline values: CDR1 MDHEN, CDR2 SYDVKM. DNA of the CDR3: TGTGCCAGCAGTCCAGGACAGGGGCCATTCTATGGCTACACCTTC. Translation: CASSPGQGPFYGYTF.

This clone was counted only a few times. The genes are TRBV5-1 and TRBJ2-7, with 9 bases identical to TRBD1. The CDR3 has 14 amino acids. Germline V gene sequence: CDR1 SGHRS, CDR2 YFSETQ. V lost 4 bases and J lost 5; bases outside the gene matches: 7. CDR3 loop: CASSIGQGSHEQYF. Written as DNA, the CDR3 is TGCGCCAGCAGCATTGGACAGGGGAGCCACGAGCAGTACTTC.

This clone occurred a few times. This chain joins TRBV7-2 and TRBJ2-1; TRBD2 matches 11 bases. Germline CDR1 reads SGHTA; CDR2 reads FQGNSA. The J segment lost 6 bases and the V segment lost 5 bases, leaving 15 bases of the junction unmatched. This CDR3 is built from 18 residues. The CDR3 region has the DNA TGTGCCAGCAGCAAATACTCGCGCGCCGGGACTAGCGGCAATGAGCAGTTCTTC. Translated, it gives CASSKYSRAGTSGNEQFF.

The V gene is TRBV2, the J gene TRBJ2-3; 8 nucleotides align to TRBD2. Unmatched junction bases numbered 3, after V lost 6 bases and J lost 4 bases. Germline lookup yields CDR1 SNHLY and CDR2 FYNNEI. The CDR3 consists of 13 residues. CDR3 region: CASSQREPDTQYF. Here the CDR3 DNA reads TGTGCCAGCAGCCAGCGGGAGCCAGATACGCAGTATTTT.

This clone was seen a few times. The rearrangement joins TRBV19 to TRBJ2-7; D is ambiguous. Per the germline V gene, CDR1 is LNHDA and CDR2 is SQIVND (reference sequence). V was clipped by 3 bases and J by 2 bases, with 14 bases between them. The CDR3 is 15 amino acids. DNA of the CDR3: TGTGCCAGTAGTATGATGGCAGGCCAGACCTACGAGCAGTACTTC. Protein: CASSMMAGQTYEQYF.

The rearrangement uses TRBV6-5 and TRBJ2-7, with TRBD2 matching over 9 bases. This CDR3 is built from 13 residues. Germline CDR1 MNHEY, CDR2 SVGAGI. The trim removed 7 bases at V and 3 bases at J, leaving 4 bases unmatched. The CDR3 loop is CASKDSGSYEQYF. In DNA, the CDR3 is TGTGCCAGCAAAGATAGCGGGAGCTACGAGCAGTACTTC.

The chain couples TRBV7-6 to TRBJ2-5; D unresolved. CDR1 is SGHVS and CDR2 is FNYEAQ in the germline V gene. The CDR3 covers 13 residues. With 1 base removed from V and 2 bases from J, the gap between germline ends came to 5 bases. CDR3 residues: CASSLGRQETQYF. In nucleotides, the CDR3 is TGTGCCAGCAGCTTAGGGAGACAAGAGACCCAGTACTTC.

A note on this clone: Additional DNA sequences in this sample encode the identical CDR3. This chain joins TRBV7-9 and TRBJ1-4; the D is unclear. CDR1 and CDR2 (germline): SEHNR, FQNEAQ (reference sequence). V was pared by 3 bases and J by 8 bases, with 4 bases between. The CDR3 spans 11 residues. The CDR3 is CASSFGEKLFF. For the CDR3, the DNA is TGTGCCAGCAGCTTTGGCGAAAAACTGTTTTTT.

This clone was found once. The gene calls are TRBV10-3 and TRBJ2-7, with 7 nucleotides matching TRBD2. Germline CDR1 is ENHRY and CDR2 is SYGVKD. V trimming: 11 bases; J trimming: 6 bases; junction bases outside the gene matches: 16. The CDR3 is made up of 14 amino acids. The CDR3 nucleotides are TGTGCCTCCCGCCCAGAGGGACGGGGGGTCGAGCAGTACTTC. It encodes CASRPEGRGVEQYF.

In DNA form, the CDR3 reads TGTGCCAGCTCACAGGACTCGGACCGGGCCTACGAGCAGTACTTC. It specifies CASSQDSDRAYEQYF. This chain joins TRBV18 and TRBJ2-7, with TRBD2 as a possible D gene (5 bases). Germline V lookup: CDR1 KGHSH, CDR2 LQKENI. Trimming shortened V by 4 bases and J by 2 bases, and 15 bases separated the two germline ends. The CDR3 has 15 residues.

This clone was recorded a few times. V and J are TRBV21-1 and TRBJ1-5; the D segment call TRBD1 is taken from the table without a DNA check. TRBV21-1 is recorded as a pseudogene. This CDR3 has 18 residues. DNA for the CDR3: TGTGCCGGTGTGCAAAAACGGGACAGCCAACCGAACGTTCAGCCCCAGCATTTT. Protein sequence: CAGVQKRDSQPNVQPQHF.